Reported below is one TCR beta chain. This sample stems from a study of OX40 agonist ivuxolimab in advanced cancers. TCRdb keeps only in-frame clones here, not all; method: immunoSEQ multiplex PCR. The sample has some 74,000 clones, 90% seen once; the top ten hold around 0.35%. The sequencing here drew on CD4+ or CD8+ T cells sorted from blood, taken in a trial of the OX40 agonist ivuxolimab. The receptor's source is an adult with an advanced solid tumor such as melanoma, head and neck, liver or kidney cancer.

The CDR3 loop reads CASNSGTSGGNEQFF. CDR3 bases: TGTGCCAGCAACTCCGGGACTAGCGGGGGCAATGAGCAGTTCTTC. The chain recombines TRBV5-4 with TRBJ2-1; TRBD2 matches at 14 bases. Per germline, CDR1 SGHNT and CDR2 YYREEE (reference sequence). The CDR3 spans 15 residues. Trimming at V came to 6 bases and at J to 6 bases, leaving 5 bases not matched to a gene.